Below are 30 T cell receptor beta chains sequenced from a single sample in a study of blood T cells in healthy people across ages. A second PCR of 7 to 11 cycles used a sample-barcoded 5' primer and a J-beta primer mix. Each CDR3 protein gets one entry after TCRdb re-called the 5' RACE reads with MiXCR. Of approximately 800,000 distinct CDR3 sequences in the sample, 62% were seen once. The sequenced sample consisted of blood. These receptors originate from a man younger than 40 in good health.

This sequence joins TRBV19 and TRBJ2-4; 7 nucleotides line up with TRBD2. Germline V lookup: CDR1 LNHDA, CDR2 SQIVND (reference sequence). The junction had 2 bases not matched to a gene; V was cut back by 3 bases and J by 0 bases. The CDR3 has 15 amino acids. Written as DNA, the CDR3 is TGTGCCAGTAGTATCAGCGGGATAGCCAAAAACATTCAGTACTTC. Translation: CASSISGIAKNIQYF.

The CDR3 DNA reads as TGTGCCAGCAGCACCCAGACTGGAGATACGCAGTATTTT. Protein sequence: CASSTQTGDTQYF. The V and J genes are TRBV4-2 and TRBJ2-3; D unresolved. This CDR3 is built from 13 residues. Per germline, CDR1 LGHNA and CDR2 YNFKEQ. The V and J ends lost 5 bases and 5 bases respectively, with 11 bases between them.

The rearrangement links TRBV4-3 to TRBJ1-1, with no clear D. Germline V gives CDR1 LGHNA, CDR2 YSLEER. The CDR3 is made up of 14 amino acids. V lost 4 bases and J 3 bases, leaving 12 bases between the germline ends. CDR3 amino acids: CASSRPPFDTEAFF. Written as DNA, the CDR3 is TGCGCCAGCAGCCGTCCCCCTTTTGACACTGAAGCTTTCTTT.

This clonotype was observed once. The CDR3 DNA is TGTGCCAGCAGTTCCCGGACTAGCGGGCAAAAAGAGACCCAGTACTTC. It translates to CASSSRTSGQKETQYF. The rearrangement links TRBV6-1 to TRBJ2-5, with 11 nucleotides matching TRBD2. The J segment lost 3 bases and the V segment lost 5 bases, leaving 8 bases of the junction unmatched. The CDR3 has 16 residues. From germline, CDR1 is MNHNS and CDR2 SASEGT.

This chain uses TRBV20-1 with TRBJ2-1, with 16 bases that match TRBD2. CDR1 DFQATT and CDR2 SNEGSKA come from the germline V gene (reference sequence). The CDR3 is 16 residues long. V was clipped by 5 bases and J by 6 bases; unmatched bases: 7. The CDR3 loop is CSASGTSGGAVNEQFF. For the CDR3, the DNA is TGCAGTGCTTCCGGGACTAGCGGGGGGGCCGTCAATGAGCAGTTCTTC.

V gene TRBV4-3 combines with J gene TRBJ1-6; D not certain. V lost 1 base and J 1 base, leaving 11 bases between the germline ends. Germline V gene data show CDR1 as LGHNA and CDR2 as YSLEER. There are 17 residues in the CDR3. CDR3 nucleotides: TGCGCCAGCAGCCAAGCTCGGGAGTTATCCTATAATTCACCCCTCCACTTT. Translation gives CASSQARELSYNSPLHF.

This chain links TRBV5-1 with TRBJ1-6; D call uncertain. Trimming took off 3 bases at V and 9 bases at J, with 13 bases between the two ends. Germline-derived CDR1 and CDR2 are SGHRS and YFSETQ. This CDR3 has 14 residues. CDR3 nucleotides: TGCGCCAGCAGCTCGGGATCGGAGCGTTCACCCCTCCACTTT. This sequence encodes CASSSGSERSPLHF.

This clonotype has just one count. This chain links TRBV7-2 with TRBJ2-4; the D call may be TRBD1 or TRBD2 (5 bases each). The DNA end lines up better with TRBJ2-5; the J call may be wrong. CDR1 and CDR2 from the germline V gene are SGHTA and FQGNSA. The CDR3 is made up of 15 amino acids. The CDR3 bases are TGTGCCAGCAGCACGGGACCCGGGACGGCGGAGACCCAGTACTTC. Amino acid sequence: CASSTGPGTAETQYF.

This clonotype came up once. DNA for the CDR3: TGTGCCAGCAGCCCCAACGGGAGGTATGAGCAGTTCTTC. This translates into CASSPNGRYEQFF. The chain joins TRBV12-3 or TRBV12-4 to TRBJ2-1, with 7 nucleotides matching TRBD2. V lost 6 bases and J lost 8; bases outside the gene matches: 7. This CDR3 is 13 amino acids long.

This clonotype was detected only a few times. The chain is built from TRBV7-9 and TRBJ1-2, with D perhaps TRBD1 (6 bases). Trimming took off 7 bases at V and 4 bases at J, with 16 bases between the two ends. The CDR3 has 14 amino acids. CDR1 and CDR2 (germline): SEHNR, FQNEAQ (reference sequence). CDR3: CASTPLGALYGYTF. For the CDR3, the DNA is TGTGCCAGCACCCCCTTGGGGGCCCTCTATGGCTACACCTTC.

The chain combines TRBV25-1 with TRBJ2-7, with 9 positions matching TRBD1. The CDR3 loop spans 14 amino acids. Germline CDR1 and CDR2: MGHDK and SYGVNS. The V and J ends lost 3 bases and 2 bases, in that order; junction bases with no gene match: 2. The CDR3 loop reads CASSEDRGAYEQYF. CDR3 in DNA: TGTGCCAGCAGTGAGGACAGGGGTGCCTACGAGCAGTACTTC.

V usage is TRBV6-2 or TRBV6-3 and J usage is TRBJ2-5, with 10 nucleotides matching TRBD2. CDR3 length: 15 amino acids. V shed 5 bases and J 5 bases; nucleotides not matched to a gene: 8. Germline CDR1 reads MNHEY; CDR2 reads SVGEGT. The CDR3 DNA reads as TGTGCCAGCAGTCTGACGGGACTAGCGAGGGAGACCCAGTACTTC. Translated, it gives CASSLTGLARETQYF.

The gene calls are TRBV9 and TRBJ2-3; D remains unclear. Per germline, CDR1 SGDLS and CDR2 YYNGEE. The V end was cut by 4 bases, the J end by 2 bases, with 20 bases between. This CDR3 has 17 amino acids. The CDR3 loop is CASSPTRRRAITDTQYF. DNA for the CDR3: TGTGCCAGCAGCCCAACCCGAAGAAGAGCTATCACAGATACGCAGTATTTT.

The gene calls are TRBV25-1 and TRBJ1-2; 11 bases match TRBD1. After removal of 7 bases from V and 4 bases from J, the junction contained 5 bases not matched to a gene. CDR3 size: 14 residues. From germline, CDR1 is MGHDK and CDR2 SYGVNS. This chain's CDR3 is CASKEDRGLYGYTF. CDR3 nucleotide sequence: TGTGCCAGCAAGGAGGACAGGGGGCTCTATGGCTACACCTTC.

This chain links TRBV7-2 with TRBJ2-3; 9 bases map to TRBD2. The length of the CDR3 is 15 residues. J was trimmed by 4 bases and V by 6 bases; bases with no gene match: 8. From germline, CDR1 is SGHTA and CDR2 FQGNSA. CDR3 sequence reads: CASSWTSDGPDTQYF. The DNA of the CDR3 is TGTGCCAGCAGTTGGACTAGCGATGGCCCAGATACGCAGTATTTT.

This clonotype was detected a few times. This chain connects TRBV12-3 or TRBV12-4 to TRBJ2-7; 7 bases line up with TRBD2. With V trimmed by 7 bases and J by 0 bases, 3 bases remained unmatched. This CDR3 has 13 amino acids. The CDR3 DNA reads TGTGCCAGCACGCGGGGGAGCTCCTACGAGCAGTACTTC. Protein: CASTRGSSYEQYF.

V and J are TRBV10-3 and TRBJ2-5; TRBD1 agrees at 8 bases. The trim removed 6 bases at V and 5 bases at J, leaving 8 bases unmatched. The germline V gene encodes CDR1 ENHRY and CDR2 SYGVKD. The CDR3 is made up of 14 amino acids. Here the CDR3 reads CAIRSGQAGETQYF. In nucleotides, the CDR3 is TGTGCCATCAGATCGGGACAGGCTGGGGAGACCCAGTACTTC.

J is TRBJ2-2 and V is TRBV6-5, with D tentatively TRBD1 or TRBD2 (5 bases each). The V gene lost 0 bases and the J gene lost 5 bases, with 7 bases spanning the gap. This CDR3 contains 14 residues. Germline assignment: CDR1 MNHEY and CDR2 SVGAGI. Written as DNA, the CDR3 is TGTGCCAGCAGTTACTCGGGGGTAACCGGGGAGCTGTTTTTT. Protein: CASSYSGVTGELFF.

The chain is built from TRBV4-3 and TRBJ2-5; maybe TRBD2 (6 bases). The DNA end favors TRBJ2-1, so the J call may be wrong. CDR1 is LGHNA and CDR2 is YSLEER in the germline V gene. This CDR3 comprises 14 residues. CDR3 coding DNA: TGCGCCAGCAGCCAAGAGACGGGCGGGGAGACCCAGTTCTTC. This codes for CASSQETGGETQFF.

The gene calls are TRBV2 and TRBJ2-3, with 7 bases aligning to TRBD1. CDR1 is SNHLY, CDR2 FYNNEI, per germline. J was trimmed by 2 bases and V by 8 bases; bases with no gene match: 10. This CDR3 region has 15 residues. CDR3 loop: CASFSGTAYTDTQYF. In nucleotides, the CDR3 is TGTGCCAGCTTCTCCGGGACAGCCTACACAGATACGCAGTATTTT.

The chain combines TRBV9 with TRBJ2-5, with 9 bases matching TRBD2. Trimming took 2 bases from V and 5 from J; bases not matched to a gene: 7. Germline V gives CDR1 SGDLS, CDR2 YYNGEE. The CDR3 extends over 15 amino acids. The CDR3 loop is CASSVGTSWLETQYF. The CDR3 coding sequence is TGTGCCAGCAGCGTCGGGACTAGCTGGTTGGAGACCCAGTACTTC.

The chain joins TRBV12-3 or TRBV12-4 to TRBJ1-2; unclear D gene. The CDR3 runs to 14 residues. Trimming took 6 bases from V and 7 from J, leaving 18 bases between them. CDR3 in DNA: TGTGCCAGCAGCCCTACCGGGATTTTCTTTGGCTACACCTTC. Translation gives CASSPTGIFFGYTF.

This clonotype turned up a few times. The chain carries TRBV11-2 and TRBJ2-1; D is ambiguous. The CDR3 runs 15 residues. CDR1 and CDR2 from the germline V gene are SGHAT and FQNNGV. V lost 3 bases to trimming and J lost 0 bases, with 9 bases between them. CDR3 DNA sequence: TGTGCCAGCAGCTTCGAGCCCAGCTCCTACAATGAGCAGTTCTTC. Translating gives CASSFEPSSYNEQFF.

This clonotype has only a few counts. CDR3: CSAGTDWGPDYEQYF. The CDR3 nucleotides read TGCAGTGCTGGCACGGATTGGGGACCCGACTACGAGCAGTACTTC. The rearrangement links TRBV20-1 to TRBJ2-4; D tentatively fits TRBD1 or TRBD2 (5 bases each). The DNA end is more similar to TRBJ2-7, so the J call may be wrong. CDR3 size: 15 residues. CDR1 and CDR2 from the germline V gene are DFQATT and SNEGSKA (reference sequence).

This clonotype came up once. V usage is TRBV5-1 and J usage is TRBJ2-2; D is uncertain. The V gene's germline CDR1 is SGHRS and CDR2 YFSETQ. There are 14 residues in the CDR3. With 2 bases removed from V and 2 bases from J, the gap between germline ends came to 7 bases. CDR3 DNA: TGCGCCAGCAGCTTAACAGTTAACACCGGGGAGCTGTTTTTT. Protein: CASSLTVNTGELFF.

As to this clonotype: One end of the junction fails to match germline, which may point to a read error. The chain carries TRBV12-3 or TRBV12-4 and TRBJ2-6, with TRBD2 matching 9 bases. The length of the CDR3 is 17 residues. The DNA for the CDR3 is TGTGCTAGCAGTTTTATAGCGGGAGACTCTGGGGCCAACGTCCTGACTTTC. Amino acid sequence: CASSFIAGDSGANVLTF.

The V and J genes are TRBV7-3 and TRBJ1-2, with D tentatively TRBD1 (6 bases). The ends were cut back, 7 bases at V and 6 bases at J, with 21 bases in the middle. The CDR3 length is 15 residues. Germline-derived CDR1 and CDR2 are SGHTA and FQGTGA. The CDR3 DNA follows: TGTGCCAGCATCCTCAATAATCACAGGGTCGATGGCTACACCTTC. Its protein is CASILNNHRVDGYTF.

This chain uses TRBV7-9 with TRBJ1-1; D unresolved. CDR3 length: 13 amino acids. Germline-derived CDR1 and CDR2 are SEHNR and FQNEAQ (reference sequence). V lost 8 bases and J lost 2, with 12 bases in between. CDR3 residues: CASRAGYNTEAFF. The CDR3 nucleotides read TGTGCCAGCCGTGCGGGATACAACACTGAAGCTTTCTTT.

The table lists this clonotype with a few counts. V and J are TRBV20-1 and TRBJ2-1; 15 bases agree with TRBD2. Germline lookup yields CDR1 DFQATT and CDR2 SNEGSKA (reference sequence). Germline trimming cut 0 bases from V and 7 bases from J; bases unmatched to any gene: 4. The CDR3 loop spans 16 amino acids. The CDR3 loop is CSARDQGLAGGNEQFF. The CDR3 coding sequence is TGCAGTGCTAGAGATCAGGGACTAGCGGGGGGTAATGAGCAGTTCTTC.

This chain joins TRBV10-3 and TRBJ1-5; tentatively, D is TRBD1 (5 bases). The CDR3 runs 14 residues. Germline V gene data show CDR1 as ENHRY and CDR2 as SYGVKD. V was clipped by 3 bases and J by 4 bases, with 10 bases between them. Written as DNA, the CDR3 is TGTGCCATCAGTGACAGGGAAGGAAATCAGCCCCAGCATTTT. Its translation is CAISDREGNQPQHF.